This entry lists 14 T cell receptor beta chains sequenced from one sample in a study of blood T cell repertoires in COVID-19. The protocol was immunoSEQ multiplex PCR, while the TCRdb copy is restricted to in-frame clones and leaves out a portion. This table holds roughly 150,000 clones, around four fifths found once. The sequencing input was peripheral blood. These receptors all come from a woman older than 75 with COVID-19, enrolled during active disease.

The chain has TRBV5-6 and TRBJ1-2; TRBD1 is a possible D gene (6 bases). Germline CDR1 is SGHDT and CDR2 is YYEEEE. There are 15 residues in the CDR3. Trimming removed 4 bases at V and 0 bases at J, with 13 bases between. CDR3 coding DNA: TGTGCCAGCAGCGCAGACAGGACCACTAACTATGGCTACACCTTC. It encodes CASSADRTTNYGYTF.

This chain joins TRBV9 and TRBJ1-6; TRBD1 is a possible D gene (5 bases). V was pared by 0 bases and J by 6 bases, with 10 bases between. CDR3 length equals 15 residues. Looked up from germline, CDR1 is SGDLS and CDR2 is YYNGEE. CDR3 residues: CASSVGGTANSPLHF. DNA for the CDR3: TGTGCCAGCAGCGTAGGTGGGACTGCTAATTCACCCCTCCACTTT.

The genes are TRBV6-6 and TRBJ1-1; the match to TRBD1 covers 8 bases. Per germline, CDR1 MNHNY and CDR2 SVGAGI (reference sequence). There are 18 residues in the CDR3. V was clipped by 5 bases and J by 0 bases; unmatched bases: 14. CDR3 sequence: CASSRNLNRGAMNTEAFF. CDR3 nucleotide sequence: TGTGCCAGCAGTCGCAACCTTAACAGGGGGGCCATGAACACTGAAGCTTTCTTT.

V is TRBV15 and J is TRBJ2-1; TRBD2 agrees at 12 bases. Germline V gene sequence: CDR1 LNHNV, CDR2 YYDKDF (reference sequence). CDR3 length: 15 residues. V shed 5 bases, J shed 12 bases, and the junction held 11 bases outside the gene matches. In DNA, the CDR3 is TGTGCCACCAGCCCAGTTTTTGCTAGCGGGAGGGTGCAGTTCTTC. Its translation: CATSPVFASGRVQFF.

This chain uses TRBV18 with TRBJ1-1; D is possibly TRBD1 (5 bases). Germline CDR1 is KGHSH and CDR2 is LQKENI. V shed 0 bases and J shed 5 bases, with 13 bases lying between them. This CDR3 contains 15 residues. Written as DNA, the CDR3 is TGTGCCAGCTCACCACCTCAGGGAGCGGGTACTGAAGCTTTCTTT. Protein: CASSPPQGAGTEAFF.

The chain has TRBV6-5 and TRBJ1-5; the D is unclear. This CDR3 is 13 amino acids long. Trimming took off 6 bases at V and 5 bases at J, with 11 bases between the two ends. Germline V lookup: CDR1 MNHEY, CDR2 SVGAGI. Here the CDR3 reads CASRFLQHQPQHF. In DNA, the CDR3 is TGTGCCAGCAGATTCCTACAGCATCAGCCCCAGCATTTT.

The V and J genes are TRBV6-6 and TRBJ2-1, with 9 positions matching TRBD2. The CDR3 has 16 amino acids. The germline V gene has CDR1 MNHNY and CDR2 SVGAGI (reference sequence). The trim removed 6 bases at V and 4 bases at J, leaving 10 bases unmatched. The CDR3 here is CASRKPGLAAYNEQFF. The CDR3 bases are TGTGCCAGCAGAAAACCGGGACTAGCTGCTTACAATGAGCAGTTCTTC.

The J gene is TRBJ1-5, the V gene TRBV23-1; D is unclear. TRBV23-1 is labeled an ORF, and its function is uncertain. V dropped 7 bases and J dropped 5 bases, with 15 bases sitting between them. The CDR3 has 14 amino acids. Here the CDR3 DNA reads TGCGCCAGCACGGCCGCGGGAAGGTATCAGCCCCAGCATTTT. Protein product: CASTAAGRYQPQHF.

The chain employs TRBV27 and TRBJ2-1; the match to TRBD1 covers 9 bases. Germline lookup yields CDR1 MNHEY and CDR2 SMNVEV (reference sequence). Trimming at V came to 8 bases and at J to 2 bases, leaving 10 bases not matched to a gene. This CDR3 spans 16 amino acids. The CDR3 sequence: CASGRTGTGPYNEQFF. CDR3 nucleotides: TGTGCCAGCGGCCGAACCGGGACAGGGCCCTACAATGAGCAGTTCTTC.

The CDR3 reads CASSPFRDRVNTEAFF. The DNA of the CDR3 is TGTGCCAGCTCACCCTTTAGGGACAGAGTGAACACTGAAGCTTTCTTT. This chain uses TRBV18 with TRBJ1-1; 7 bases align to TRBD1. Germline V gene data show CDR1 as KGHSH and CDR2 as LQKENI. The V gene end was trimmed by 3 bases and the J gene end by 0 bases; junction bases not matched to a gene: 7. The CDR3 is made up of 16 amino acids.

This chain uses TRBV3-1 (or the pseudogene TRBV3-2) with TRBJ1-5; D ambiguous. Trimming left V 4 bases short and J 3 bases short, with 10 bases between. Looked up from germline, CDR1 is LGHDT and CDR2 is YNNKEL (reference sequence). The CDR3 loop spans 14 amino acids. This CDR3 is CASSPLPNNQPQHF. The CDR3 DNA reads TGTGCCAGCAGCCCGCTACCAAACAATCAGCCCCAGCATTTT.

This clone occurred once. J is TRBJ1-2 and V is TRBV28; D may be TRBD1 (5 bases). Trimming cost V 1 base and J 4 bases, with 10 bases left between them. The CDR3 is 14 residues long. Germline loops: CDR1 MDHEN, CDR2 SYDVKM. CDR3 region: CASSLSGGAYGYTF. For the CDR3, the DNA is TGTGCCAGCAGTTTATCCGGGGGAGCCTATGGCTACACCTTC.

V is TRBV5-1 and J is TRBJ2-3, with D possibly matching TRBD2 (6 bases). The CDR3 consists of 15 residues. V gave up 2 bases and J gave up 0 bases, with 10 bases separating them. The germline gives CDR1 SGHRS, CDR2 YFSETQ. The CDR3 DNA sequence: TGCGCCAGCAGCTTCCGGGCGGGAAGCACAGATACGCAGTATTTT. Residues: CASSFRAGSTDTQYF.

V gene TRBV28 combines with J gene TRBJ2-1; D may be TRBD1 (5 bases). V lost 6 bases, J lost 8 bases, and 20 bases lay in between. The CDR3 has 15 amino acids. Germline CDR1 is MDHEN and CDR2 is SYDVKM. CDR3 sequence (DNA): TGTGCCAGCAGGGGAACCCGGACACTTAGCCATGAGCAGTTCTTC. Encoded protein: CASRGTRTLSHEQFF. Looking up the rest from reference TRBV28 and TRBJ2-1 gives the full variable domain: DVKVTQSSRYLVKRTGEKVFLECVQDMDHENMFWYRQDPGLGLRLIYFSYDVKMKEKGDIPEGYSVSREKKERFSLILESASTNQTSMYLCASRGTRTLSHEQFFGPGTRLTVL.